Listed below are T cell receptor beta chains from one sample, sequenced in a study of blood T cell repertoires in COVID-19. The repertoire was sequenced with immunoSEQ multiplex PCR; TCRdb's copy has only in-frame clones and lacks some. The sample lists just under 350,000 clones; around 90% were seen once. Material for sequencing was peripheral blood. The receptors were sampled from a woman younger than 35 who had recovered from COVID-19. CDR3s include the opening cysteine and the closing phenylalanine or tryptophan. The D gene is left open where the match is weak. Clone size is shown for a subset of rows, as once, few, many or a class of expanded clone.

TRBV4-1,-,TRBD1,TRBJ1-5,CASSQDSGTGNQPQHF,TGCGCCAGCAGCCAAGATTCCGGGACAGGGAATCAGCCCCAGCATTTT
TRBV5-1,-,-,TRBJ2-1,CASSLEGEGSYNEQFF,TGCGCCAGCAGCTTGGAGGGGGAGGGCTCCTACAATGAGCAGTTCTTC
TRBV5-6,-,-,TRBJ2-3,CASSLAGEASTDTQYF,TGTGCCAGCAGCTTGGCTGGGGAGGCTAGCACAGATACGCAGTATTTT
TRBV9,-,TRBD1,TRBJ1-2,CASSVQGAPRSGYTF,TGTGCCAGCAGCGTGCAGGGGGCTCCGCGTAGCGGCTACACCTTC
TRBV5-4,-,-,TRBJ1-1,CASSLERARDTEAFF,TGTGCCAGCAGCTTGGAGCGCGCCAGGGACACTGAAGCTTTCTTT
TRBV12-3/TRBV12-4,-,TRBD1,TRBJ2-2,CASSSQGASELFF,TGTGCCAGCAGTTCCCAGGGGGCTAGCGAGCTGTTTTTT
TRBV6-5,few,-,TRBJ2-3,CASSPGWGARDTQYF,TGTGCCAGCAGTCCAGGGTGGGGTGCAAGAGATACGCAGTATTTT
TRBV11-2,-,TRBD1,TRBJ1-1,CASMGQPNTEAFF,TGTGCCAGCATGGGACAGCCGAACACTGAAGCTTTCTTT
TRBV18,-,TRBD1,TRBJ1-6,CASSPQGQANSPLHF,TGTGCCAGCTCCCCCCAGGGACAGGCGAATTCACCCCTCCACTTT
TRBV5-4,-,TRBD1,TRBJ1-2,CASSSDRGPYGYTF,TGTGCCAGCAGCTCGGACAGGGGGCCCTATGGCTACACCTTC
TRBV7-2,-,-,TRBJ2-1,CASSVGAQTYNEQFF,TGTGCCAGCAGCGTGGGGGCCCAAACCTACAATGAGCAGTTCTTC
TRBV7-8,once,-,TRBJ2-1,CASSLTTSMEQFF,TGTGCCAGCAGCTTAACGACTAGTATGGAGCAGTTCTTC
TRBV30,-,TRBD1,TRBJ1-1,CARRGTGHTEAFF,TGTGCTCGCCGAGGGACAGGGCACACTGAAGCTTTCTTT
TRBV3-1/TRBV3-2,-,-,TRBJ1-4,CASRRTPSTNEKLFF,TGTGCCAGCAGGCGGACACCCTCAACTAATGAAAAACTGTTTTTT
TRBV5-5,-,-,TRBJ2-5,CASSSDRTLQETQYF,TGTGCCAGCAGCTCAGACAGGACCTTACAAGAGACCCAGTACTTC
TRBV28,-,TRBD1,TRBJ2-2,CASSPAGQGPEPGELFF,TGTGCCAGCAGTCCGGCTGGACAGGGCCCTGAGCCCGGGGAGCTGTTTTTT
TRBV29-1,-,TRBD2,TRBJ2-1,CSIRSGRYNEQFF,TGCAGCATTCGTAGCGGGAGGTACAATGAGCAGTTCTTC
TRBV21-1,-,-,TRBJ1-1,CASSGPTGHTEAFF,TGTGCCAGCAGCGGACCGACAGGGCACACTGAAGCTTTCTTT
TRBV2,-,TRBD2,TRBJ2-4,CASSEAVLRGVAKNIQYF,TGTGCCAGCAGTGAAGCGGTTTTACGGGGGGTAGCCAAAAACATTCAGTACTTC
TRBV9,-,TRBD2,TRBJ2-1,CASSVARGSNEQFF,TGTGCCAGCAGCGTAGCTCGCGGGAGCAATGAGCAGTTCTTC
TRBV11-3,-,-,TRBJ1-1,CASSLLTKGISEAFF,TGTGCCAGCAGCTTATTAACCAAGGGGATAAGTGAAGCTTTCTTT
TRBV19,-,-,TRBJ1-3,CASTTNQGIAGNTIYF,TGTGCCAGTACCACCAACCAGGGGATCGCTGGAAACACCATATATTTT
TRBV5-1,few,TRBD1,TRBJ1-2,CASSLGLRTGYGYTF,TGCGCCAGCAGCTTGGGACTTAGGACAGGCTATGGCTACACCTTC
TRBV7-9,-,-,TRBJ1-4,CASSLVQGPGEKLFF,TGTGCCAGCAGCTTGGTCCAGGGGCCAGGTGAAAAACTGTTTTTT
TRBV5-1,-,-,TRBJ2-1,CASSSGTAAGEQFF,TGCGCCAGCAGCTCCGGGACTGCCGCCGGTGAGCAGTTCTTC
TRBV24-1,-,-,TRBJ2-2,CATRPGGAPNTGELFF,TGTGCCACCAGGCCCGGGGGAGCCCCGAACACCGGGGAGCTGTTTTTT
TRBV24-1,-,TRBD1,TRBJ2-1,CAIQGASYNEQFF,TGTGCCATCCAGGGGGCGTCTTACAATGAGCAGTTCTTC
TRBV27,-,-,TRBJ2-1,CASSFLRARRGEQFF,TGTGCCAGCAGTTTTTTGAGGGCCCGACGGGGTGAGCAGTTCTTC
TRBV4-1,-,TRBD2,TRBJ2-3,CASSRLAGVRTDTQYF,TGCGCCAGCAGTCGACTAGCGGGAGTGAGGACAGATACGCAGTATTTT
TRBV27,-,-,TRBJ1-6,CASSLEYNSPLHF,TGTGCCAGCAGTTTGGAGTATAATTCACCCCTCCACTTT
TRBV18,-,-,TRBJ2-2,CASSRDIEGVAGELFF,TGTGCCAGCTCCCGAGATATCGAGGGAGTCGCCGGGGAGCTGTTTTTT
TRBV11-2,-,-,TRBJ2-1,CASSLMTPGQFF,TGTGCCAGCAGCCTGATGACTCCCGGGCAGTTCTTC
TRBV7-2,-,-,TRBJ1-1,CASSLGGRLNTEAFF,TGTGCCAGCAGCTTAGGGGGGAGGCTGAACACTGAAGCTTTCTTT
TRBV7-2,many,-,TRBJ2-3,CASSPYTDTQYF,TGTGCCAGCAGCCCTTACACAGATACGCAGTATTTT
TRBV5-1,-,TRBD1,TRBJ2-5,CASSLAGGQGAALRKETQYF,TGCGCCAGCAGCTTGGCCGGGGGACAGGGCGCCGCATTGAGGAAAGAGACCCAGTACTTC
TRBV30,-,TRBD2,TRBJ2-3,CAWSQSGRVTDTQYF,TGTGCCTGGAGTCAATCGGGGAGGGTCACAGATACGCAGTATTTT
TRBV10-3,-,TRBD1,TRBJ1-2,CAISYDRGSFNDGYTF,TGTGCCATCAGTTACGACAGGGGTTCTTTTAACGATGGCTACACCTTC
TRBV4-1,-,-,TRBJ2-3,CASSQGTSGADTQYF,TGCGCCAGCAGCCAGGGAACATCGGGGGCAGATACGCAGTATTTT
TRBV10-1,-,-,TRBJ1-2,CASSESITPGGYTF,TGCGCCAGCAGTGAGTCGATAACACCAGGTGGCTACACCTTC
TRBV7-2,-,-,TRBJ1-4,CASSLVSNSGEKLFF,TGTGCCAGCAGCTTAGTATCTAATTCTGGTGAAAAACTGTTTTTT
TRBV27,-,TRBD2,TRBJ2-1,CASSLRGLAGRYYNEQFF,TGTGCCAGCAGTTTACGGGGACTAGCGGGCCGTTATTACAATGAGCAGTTCTTC
TRBV28,-,-,TRBJ1-1,CASRRMNTEAFF,TGTGCCAGCAGGAGGATGAACACTGAAGCTTTCTTT
TRBV24-1,-,-,TRBJ2-3,CATSTTGGTDTQYF,TGTGCCACCAGTACGACGGGAGGCACAGATACGCAGTATTTT
TRBV29-1,-,TRBD2,TRBJ2-1,CSGGGWREGYEQFF,TGCAGCGGGGGTGGTTGGCGGGAGGGCTATGAGCAGTTCTTC
TRBV29-1,-,-,TRBJ2-2,CSVETENTGELFF,TGCAGCGTCGAGACAGAAAACACCGGGGAGCTGTTTTTT
TRBV25-1,-,-,TRBJ1-5,CASRPGGNQPQHF,TGTGCCAGCAGGCCGGGTGGCAATCAGCCCCAGCATTTT
TRBV4-3,-,-,TRBJ1-4,CASSQVPGATNEKLFF,TGCGCCAGCAGCCAGGTACCAGGGGCAACTAATGAAAAACTGTTTTTT
TRBV2,-,-,TRBJ2-1,CASSEAGRGNEQFF,TGTGCCAGCAGTGAAGCGGGTAGGGGCAATGAGCAGTTCTTC
TRBV19,-,-,TRBJ1-3,CASHLQVGASGNTIYF,TGTGCCAGTCACCTACAGGTGGGGGCCTCTGGAAACACCATATATTTT
TRBV2,-,-,TRBJ1-2,CASSRVTRGSGYTF,TGTGCCAGCAGTAGAGTTACGCGGGGTAGCGGCTACACCTTC
TRBV7-9,-,TRBD2,TRBJ2-2,CASSPLAGVINGELFF,TGTGCCAGCAGTCCACTAGCGGGAGTGATCAACGGGGAGCTGTTTTTT
TRBV2,-,TRBD1,TRBJ2-3,CASSEGQGRTDTQYF,TGTGCCAGCAGTGAAGGACAGGGCCGCACAGATACGCAGTATTTT